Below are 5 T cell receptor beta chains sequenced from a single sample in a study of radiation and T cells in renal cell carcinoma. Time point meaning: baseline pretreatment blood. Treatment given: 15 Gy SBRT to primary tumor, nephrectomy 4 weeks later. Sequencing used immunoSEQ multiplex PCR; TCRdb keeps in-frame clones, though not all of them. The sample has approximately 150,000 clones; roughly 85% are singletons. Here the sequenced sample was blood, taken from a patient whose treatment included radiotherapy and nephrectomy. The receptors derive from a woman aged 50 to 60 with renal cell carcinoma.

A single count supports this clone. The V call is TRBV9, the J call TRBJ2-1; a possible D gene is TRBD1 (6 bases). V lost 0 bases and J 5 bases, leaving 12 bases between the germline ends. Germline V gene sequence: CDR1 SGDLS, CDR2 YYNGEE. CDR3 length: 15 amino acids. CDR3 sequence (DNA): TGTGCCAGCAGCGTAGCTACAGGGACCGACAATGAGCAGTTCTTC. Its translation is CASSVATGTDNEQFF.

The DNA for the CDR3 is TGTGCCAGCAGTGAGTCCAGCTATGGCTACACCTTC. It is translated as CASSESSYGYTF. The chain uses TRBV25-1 and TRBJ1-2; D ambiguous. This CDR3 region has 12 residues. Germline values: CDR1 MGHDK, CDR2 SYGVNS. Between the trimmed V and J ends, which lost 3 bases and 4 bases, there was a span of 6 bases.

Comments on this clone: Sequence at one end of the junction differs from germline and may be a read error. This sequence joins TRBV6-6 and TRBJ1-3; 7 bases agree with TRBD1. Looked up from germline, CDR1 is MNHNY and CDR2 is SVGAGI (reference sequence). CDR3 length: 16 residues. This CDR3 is CASSYSQGDSGNTVYF. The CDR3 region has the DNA TGTGCCAGCAGTTACTCGCAGGGGGACTCTGGAAACACCGTATATTTT.

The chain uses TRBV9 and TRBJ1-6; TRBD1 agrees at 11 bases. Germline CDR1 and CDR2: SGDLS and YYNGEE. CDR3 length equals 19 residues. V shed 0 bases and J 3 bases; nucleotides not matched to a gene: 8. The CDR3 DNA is TGTGCCAGCAGCGTAGGCCCACTGGGACAGGGGGACTATAATTCACCCCTCCACTTT. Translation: CASSVGPLGQGDYNSPLHF.

CDR3 region: CASSEQKGVAGTEAFF. DNA of the CDR3: TGTGCCAGCAGTGAACAAAAGGGGGTTGCGGGCACTGAAGCTTTCTTT. This chain joins TRBV25-1 and TRBJ1-1; D is possibly TRBD1 (6 bases). With 2 bases removed from V and 4 bases from J, the gap between germline ends came to 17 bases. CDR1 is MGHDK and CDR2 is SYGVNS in the germline V gene. The CDR3 is 16 residues long.